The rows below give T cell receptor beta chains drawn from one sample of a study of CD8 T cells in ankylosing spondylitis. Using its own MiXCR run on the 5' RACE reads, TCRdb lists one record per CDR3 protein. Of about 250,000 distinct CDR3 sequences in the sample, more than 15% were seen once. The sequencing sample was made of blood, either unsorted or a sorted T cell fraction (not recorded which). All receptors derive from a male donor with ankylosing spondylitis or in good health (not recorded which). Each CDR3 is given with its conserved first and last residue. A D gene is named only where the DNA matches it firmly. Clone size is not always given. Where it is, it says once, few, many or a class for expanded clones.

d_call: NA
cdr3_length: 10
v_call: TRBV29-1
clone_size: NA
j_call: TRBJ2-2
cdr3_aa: CSVGDGELFF
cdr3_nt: TGCAGCGTAGGGGATGGGGAGCTGTTTTTT

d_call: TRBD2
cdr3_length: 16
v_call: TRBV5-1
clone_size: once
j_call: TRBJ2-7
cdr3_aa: CASSPGGQDGKYEQYF
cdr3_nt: TGCGCCAGCAGCCCGGGGGGGCAGGATGGGAAATACGAGCAGTACTTC

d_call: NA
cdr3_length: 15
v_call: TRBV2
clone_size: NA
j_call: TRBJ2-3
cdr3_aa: CASSDLSPVTDTQYF
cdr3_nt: TGTGCCAGCAGTGATCTCAGCCCCGTCACAGATACGCAGTATTTT

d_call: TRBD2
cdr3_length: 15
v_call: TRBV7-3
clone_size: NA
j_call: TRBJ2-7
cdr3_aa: CASSLFGGRAYEQYF
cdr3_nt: TGTGCCAGCAGCTTATTCGGCGGGAGGGCTTACGAGCAGTACTTC

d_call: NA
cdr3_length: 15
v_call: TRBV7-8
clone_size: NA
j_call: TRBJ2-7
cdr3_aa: CASSLAGAASREQYF
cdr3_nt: TGTGCCAGCAGCTTAGCTGGAGCGGCCTCGCGTGAGCAGTACTTC

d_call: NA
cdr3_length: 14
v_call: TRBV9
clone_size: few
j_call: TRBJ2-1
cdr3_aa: CASTEDLAPNEQFF
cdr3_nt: TGTGCCAGCACCGAAGACCTCGCCCCCAATGAGCAGTTCTTC

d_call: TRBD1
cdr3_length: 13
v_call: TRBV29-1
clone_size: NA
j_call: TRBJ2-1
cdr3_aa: CSVEQGAVHEQFF
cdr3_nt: TGCAGCGTTGAGCAGGGGGCAGTTCATGAGCAGTTCTTC

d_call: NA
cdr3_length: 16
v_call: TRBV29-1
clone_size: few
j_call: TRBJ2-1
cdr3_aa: CSVEALGDFSYNEQFF
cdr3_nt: TGCAGCGTTGAAGCTCTCGGAGACTTCTCCTACAATGAGCAGTTCTTC

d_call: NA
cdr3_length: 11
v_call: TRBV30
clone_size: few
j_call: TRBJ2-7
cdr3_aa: CAWSFSYEQYF
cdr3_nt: TGTGCCTGGAGCTTTTCCTACGAGCAGTACTTC

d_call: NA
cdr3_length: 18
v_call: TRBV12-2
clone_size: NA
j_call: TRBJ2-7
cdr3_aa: CASRLAGLAGGRSYEQYF
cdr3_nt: TGTGCAAGTCGCTTAGCGGGACTAGCGGGAGGTCGTTCCTACGAGCAGTACTTC

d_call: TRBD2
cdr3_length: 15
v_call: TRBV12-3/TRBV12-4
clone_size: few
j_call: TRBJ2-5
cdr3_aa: CASSPGLAPQETQYF
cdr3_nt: TGTGCCAGCAGCCCAGGACTAGCCCCCCAAGAGACCCAGTACTTC

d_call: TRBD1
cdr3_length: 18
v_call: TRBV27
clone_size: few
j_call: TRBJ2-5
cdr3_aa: CASSTVGWTGAGGETQYF
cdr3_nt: TGTGCCAGCAGTACCGTTGGCTGGACAGGGGCCGGGGGAGAGACCCAGTACTTC

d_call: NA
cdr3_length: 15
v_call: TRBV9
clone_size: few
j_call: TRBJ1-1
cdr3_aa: CASRTGRGWDTEAFF
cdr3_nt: TGTGCCAGCAGAACGGGTAGGGGCTGGGACACTGAAGCTTTCTTT

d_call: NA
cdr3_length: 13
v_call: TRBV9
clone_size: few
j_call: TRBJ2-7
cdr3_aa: CASSGDESYEQYF
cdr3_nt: TGTGCCAGCAGCGGGGACGAATCCTACGAGCAGTACTTC

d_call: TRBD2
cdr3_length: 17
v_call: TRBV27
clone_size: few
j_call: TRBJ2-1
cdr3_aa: CASSSRLAGGPLGEQFF
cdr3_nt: TGTGCCAGCAGTTCCCGACTAGCGGGAGGGCCGTTGGGTGAGCAGTTCTTC

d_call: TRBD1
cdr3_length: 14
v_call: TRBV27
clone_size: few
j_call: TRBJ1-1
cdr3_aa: CASSLTAGGTEAFF
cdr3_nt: TGTGCCAGCAGTTTAACGGCAGGGGGGACTGAAGCTTTCTTT

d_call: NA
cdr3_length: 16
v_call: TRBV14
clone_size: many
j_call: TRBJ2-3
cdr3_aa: CASSHALETNTDTQYF
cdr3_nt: TGTGCCAGCAGCCACGCACTAGAAACCAACACAGATACGCAGTATTTT

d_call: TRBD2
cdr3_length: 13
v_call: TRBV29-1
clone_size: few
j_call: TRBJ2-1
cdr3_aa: CSVCLAGNNEQFF
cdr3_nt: TGCAGCGTTTGTCTAGCGGGGAACAATGAGCAGTTCTTC

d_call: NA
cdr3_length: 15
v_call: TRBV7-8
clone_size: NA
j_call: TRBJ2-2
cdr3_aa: CASTLGTPGTGELFF
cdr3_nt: TGTGCCAGCACCCTTGGGACCCCGGGCACCGGGGAGCTGTTTTTT

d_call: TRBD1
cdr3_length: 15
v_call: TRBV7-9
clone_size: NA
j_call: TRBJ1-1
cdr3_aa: CASIRDRDLYTEAFF
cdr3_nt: TGTGCCAGCATTCGGGACAGGGATCTTTACACTGAAGCTTTCTTT

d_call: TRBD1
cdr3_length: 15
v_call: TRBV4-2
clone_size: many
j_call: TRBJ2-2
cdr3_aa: CASRLDRGGTGELFF
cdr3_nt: TGTGCCAGCAGACTTGACAGGGGTGGCACCGGGGAGCTGTTTTTT

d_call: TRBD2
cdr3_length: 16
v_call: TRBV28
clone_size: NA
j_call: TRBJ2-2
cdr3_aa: CASSLDGTIVTGELFF
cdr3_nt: TGTGCCAGCAGTTTAGATGGGACTATCGTTACCGGGGAGCTGTTTTTT

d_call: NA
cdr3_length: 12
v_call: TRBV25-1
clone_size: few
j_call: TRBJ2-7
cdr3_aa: CASSGRTGEQYF
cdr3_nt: TGTGCCAGCAGTGGTCGAACCGGGGAGCAGTACTTC

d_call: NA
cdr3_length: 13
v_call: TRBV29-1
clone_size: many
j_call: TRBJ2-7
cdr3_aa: CSVAPESSYEQYF
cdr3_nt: TGCAGCGTTGCTCCCGAGAGCTCCTACGAGCAGTACTTC

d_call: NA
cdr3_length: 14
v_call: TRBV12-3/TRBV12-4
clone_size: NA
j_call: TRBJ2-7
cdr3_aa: CATSLGESYYEQYF
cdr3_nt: TGTGCCACCAGCTTGGGGGAGTCGTACTACGAGCAGTACTTC

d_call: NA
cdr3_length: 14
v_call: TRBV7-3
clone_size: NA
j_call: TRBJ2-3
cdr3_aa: CASSPGPGLGAEYF
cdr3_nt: TGTGCCAGCAGCCCCGGCCCGGGGCTCGGAGCGGAGTATTTT

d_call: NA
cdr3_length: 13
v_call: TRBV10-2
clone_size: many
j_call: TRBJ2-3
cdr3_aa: CASSSTDPDTQYF
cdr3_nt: TGCGCCAGCAGTTCGACAGACCCCGATACGCAGTATTTT

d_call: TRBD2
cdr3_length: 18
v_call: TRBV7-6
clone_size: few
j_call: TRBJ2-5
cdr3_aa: CASSTGLAGGRYQETQYF
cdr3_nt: TGTGCCAGCAGCACGGGACTAGCGGGAGGCCGGTACCAAGAGACCCAGTACTTC

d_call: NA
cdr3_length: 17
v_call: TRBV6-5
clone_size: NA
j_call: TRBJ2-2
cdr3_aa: CASSYNPSGKNTGELFF
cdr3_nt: TGTGCCAGCAGTTATAACCCGAGCGGAAAGAACACCGGGGAGCTGTTTTTT

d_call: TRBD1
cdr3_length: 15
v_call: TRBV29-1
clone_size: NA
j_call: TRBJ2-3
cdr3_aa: CSVPDRDTSTDTQYF
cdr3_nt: TGCAGCGTTCCGGACAGGGATACTAGCACAGATACGCAGTATTTT

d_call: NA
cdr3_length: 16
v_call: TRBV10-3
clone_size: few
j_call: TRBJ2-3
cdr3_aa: CAIREPQGLPTDTQYF
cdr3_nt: TGTGCCATCAGGGAACCACAGGGATTACCCACAGATACGCAGTATTTT

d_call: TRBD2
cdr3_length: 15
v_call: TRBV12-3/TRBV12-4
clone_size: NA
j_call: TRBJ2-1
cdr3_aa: CASSLVASGGNEQFF
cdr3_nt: TGTGCCAGCAGTTTAGTGGCTAGCGGGGGGAATGAGCAGTTCTTC

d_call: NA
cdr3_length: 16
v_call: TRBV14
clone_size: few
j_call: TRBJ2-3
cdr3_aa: CASSEAHSKMADTQYF
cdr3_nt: TGTGCCAGCAGCGAAGCTCACAGTAAGATGGCAGATACGCAGTATTTT

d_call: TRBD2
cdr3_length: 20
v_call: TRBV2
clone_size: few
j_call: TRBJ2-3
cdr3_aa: CASSDSLGRGGGTSTDTQYF
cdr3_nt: TGTGCCAGCAGTGATTCGTTGGGACGCGGCGGGGGGACTAGCACAGATACGCAGTATTTT

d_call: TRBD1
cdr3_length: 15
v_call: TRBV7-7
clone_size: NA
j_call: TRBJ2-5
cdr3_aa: CASSLTGDLGQTQYF
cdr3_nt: TGTGCTAGCAGCTTAACAGGGGATTTGGGGCAGACCCAGTACTTC

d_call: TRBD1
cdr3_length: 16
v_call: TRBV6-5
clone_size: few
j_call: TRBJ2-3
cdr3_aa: CASSYRDRGKGDTQYF
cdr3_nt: TGTGCCAGCAGTTACCGGGACAGGGGAAAGGGAGATACGCAGTATTTT

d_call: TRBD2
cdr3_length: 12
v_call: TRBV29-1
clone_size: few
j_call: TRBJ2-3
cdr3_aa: CSVEGTSDTQYF
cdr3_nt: TGCAGCGTTGAAGGGACTAGCGATACGCAGTATTTT

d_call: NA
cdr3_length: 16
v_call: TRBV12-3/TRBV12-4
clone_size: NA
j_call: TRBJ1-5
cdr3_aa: CASSKDSPDGNQPQHF
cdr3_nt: TGTGCCAGCAGCAAGGACAGCCCCGATGGAAATCAGCCCCAGCATTTT

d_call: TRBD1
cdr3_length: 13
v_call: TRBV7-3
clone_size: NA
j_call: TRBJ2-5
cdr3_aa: CASSLGGQDPQYF
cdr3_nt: TGTGCCAGCAGTCTAGGGGGCCAGGATCCCCAGTACTTC

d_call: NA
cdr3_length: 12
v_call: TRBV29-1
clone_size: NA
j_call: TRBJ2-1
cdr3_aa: CSVEIGGDEQFF
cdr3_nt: TGCAGCGTTGAAATAGGGGGGGATGAGCAGTTCTTC

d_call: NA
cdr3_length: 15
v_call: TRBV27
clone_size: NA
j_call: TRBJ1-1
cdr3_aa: CASSPTGRGNTEAFF
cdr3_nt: TGTGCCAGCAGTCCCACGGGGAGGGGGAACACTGAAGCTTTCTTT

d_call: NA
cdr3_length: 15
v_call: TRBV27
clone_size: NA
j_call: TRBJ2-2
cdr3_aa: CASSDPRTNTGELFF
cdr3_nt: TGTGCCAGCAGTGACCCCCGAACCAACACCGGGGAGCTGTTTTTT

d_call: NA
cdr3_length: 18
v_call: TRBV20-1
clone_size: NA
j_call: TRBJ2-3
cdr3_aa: CSASEPPPSVVNPDTQYF
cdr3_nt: TGCAGTGCTAGTGAGCCCCCTCCTAGCGTGGTAAACCCAGATACGCAGTATTTT

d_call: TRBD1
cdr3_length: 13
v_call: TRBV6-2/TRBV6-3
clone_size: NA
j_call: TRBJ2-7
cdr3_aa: CASSYDRGNEQYF
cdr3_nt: TGTGCCAGCAGTTACGACAGGGGAAACGAGCAGTACTTC

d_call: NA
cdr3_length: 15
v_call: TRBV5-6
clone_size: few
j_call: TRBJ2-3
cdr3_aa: CASSLVEATWDTQYF
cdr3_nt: TGTGCCAGCAGCTTGGTGGAGGCTACGTGGGATACGCAGTATTTT

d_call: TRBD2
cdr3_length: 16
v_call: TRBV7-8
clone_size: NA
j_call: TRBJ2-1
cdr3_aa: CASSLVTGLAGTEQFF
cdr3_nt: TGTGCCAGCAGCTTAGTCACGGGACTAGCGGGCACCGAGCAGTTCTTC

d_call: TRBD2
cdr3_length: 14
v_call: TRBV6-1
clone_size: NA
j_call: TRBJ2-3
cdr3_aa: CASSRVLAADTQYF
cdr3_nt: TGTGCCAGCAGCCGTGTGCTAGCGGCAGATACGCAGTATTTT

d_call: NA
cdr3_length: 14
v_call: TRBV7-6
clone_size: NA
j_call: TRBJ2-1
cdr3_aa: CASSLEEGMYEQFF
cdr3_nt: TGTGCCAGCAGCTTAGAAGAAGGGATGTATGAGCAGTTCTTC

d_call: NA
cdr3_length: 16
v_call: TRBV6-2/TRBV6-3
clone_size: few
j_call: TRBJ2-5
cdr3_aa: CASSYPLGEYQETQYF
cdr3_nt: TGTGCCAGCAGTTACCCGTTAGGAGAGTACCAAGAGACCCAGTACTTC

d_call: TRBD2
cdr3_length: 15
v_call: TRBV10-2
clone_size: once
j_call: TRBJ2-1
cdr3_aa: CASSESGSGNAEQFF
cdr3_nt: TGCGCCAGCAGTGAGTCTGGTAGCGGGAACGCGGAGCAGTTCTTC

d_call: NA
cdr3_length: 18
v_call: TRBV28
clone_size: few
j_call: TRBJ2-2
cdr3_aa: CASSSYHGMRSNTGELFF
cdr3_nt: TGTGCCAGCAGTTCCTACCACGGGATGAGGTCGAACACCGGGGAGCTGTTTTTT

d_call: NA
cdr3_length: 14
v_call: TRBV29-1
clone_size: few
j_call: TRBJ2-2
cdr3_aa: CSVWDEKRAGELFF
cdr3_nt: TGCAGCGTATGGGACGAAAAGAGGGCCGGGGAGCTGTTTTTT

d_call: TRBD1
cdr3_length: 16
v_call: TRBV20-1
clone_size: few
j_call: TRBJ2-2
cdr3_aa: CSARDRDRGDTGELFF
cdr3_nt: TGCAGTGCTAGAGATCGGGACAGGGGTGACACCGGGGAGCTGTTTTTT

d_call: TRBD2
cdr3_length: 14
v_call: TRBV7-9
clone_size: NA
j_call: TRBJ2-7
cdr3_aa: CASSSREAGHEQYF
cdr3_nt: TGTGCCAGCAGCTCACGGGAGGCCGGCCACGAGCAGTACTTC

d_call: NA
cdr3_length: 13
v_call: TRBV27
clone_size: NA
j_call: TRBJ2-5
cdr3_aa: CASKLGLGETQYF
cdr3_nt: TGTGCCAGCAAGCTCGGGTTAGGAGAGACCCAGTACTTC

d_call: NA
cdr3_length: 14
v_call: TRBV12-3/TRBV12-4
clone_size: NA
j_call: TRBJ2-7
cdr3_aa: CASSSAFGGVEQYF
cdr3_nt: TGTGCCAGCAGTTCCGCTTTCGGAGGGGTCGAGCAGTACTTC

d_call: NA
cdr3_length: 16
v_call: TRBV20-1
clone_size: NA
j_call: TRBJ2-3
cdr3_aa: CSARDGIMSSTDTQYF
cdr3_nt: TGCAGTGCTAGAGACGGGATCATGTCTAGCACAGATACGCAGTATTTT

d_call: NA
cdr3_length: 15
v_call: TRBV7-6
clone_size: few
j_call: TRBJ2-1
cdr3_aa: CASSGGQSSYNEQFF
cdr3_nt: TGTGCCAGCAGCGGGGGACAATCCTCCTACAATGAGCAGTTCTTC

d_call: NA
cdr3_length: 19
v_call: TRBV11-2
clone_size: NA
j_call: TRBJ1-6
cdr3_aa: CASSFGATRLSSYNSPLHF
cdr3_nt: TGTGCCAGCAGCTTCGGTGCCACCCGGCTAAGCTCCTATAATTCACCCCTCCACTTT